This T cell receptor beta chain was captured by sequencing in a study of beta chain features in type 1 diabetes. This clone was found a few times. Its antigen is not known. The investigators reverse transcribed all of the isolated RNA, so they sequenced expressed TCRB transcripts. Approximately 3.4 million reads, on average, came from each naive, central memory and regulatory T cell sample. The assay was immunoSEQ multiplex PCR, and TCRdb's table has in-frame clones only and misses some. Of more than 350,000 clones listed, approximately 10% are singletons. Germline V lookup: CDR1 LGHNA, CDR2 YNFKEQ. The V segment lost 1 base and the J segment 8 bases; nucleotides outside the gene matches: 16. The CDR3 consists of 18 residues. Study-wide findings and caveats: Type 1 diabetes patients had TCRB CDR3s that were shorter (moderately but significantly so) in all four CD4+ subsets. Patients with type 1 diabetes carried fewer insertions and had more deletions at their VDJ junctions.

The sequenced material came from naive CD4+ T cells from blood. The TCR originated in a woman between 18 and 29 years old in good health. This chain uses TRBV4-2 with TRBJ2-1, with 8 positions matching TRBD2. In DNA form, the CDR3 reads TGTGCCAGCAGCCAAGGTATGGCGGGAGGCCATAGTTTCGATGAGCAGTTCTTC. The encoded protein is CASSQGMAGGHSFDEQFF.